The text below deals with one T cell receptor beta chain. This entry belongs to a study of blood T cell repertoires in COVID-19. Study information: The analysed material was cDNA or gDNA that came from T cells, B-cell-depleted T cells, or PBMCs.

After removal of 1 base from V and 4 bases from J, the junction contained 1 base not matched to a gene. Germline V gene sequence: CDR1 SEHNR, CDR2 FQNEAQ (reference sequence). The CDR3 sequence is 14 residues long. TCRdb's copy holds only in-frame clones and misses some; the assay was immunoSEQ multiplex PCR. The sample lists about 330,000 clones; roughly 90% were seen once. Sequencing input: peripheral blood. The gene calls are TRBV7-9 and TRBJ1-2; TRBD1 agrees at 9 bases. The receptor's source is a woman aged 45 to 65 with active or convalescent COVID-19. DNA for the CDR3: TGTGCCAGCAGCTTAGGGGACAGGGTCTATGGCTACACCTTC. Translation: CASSLGDRVYGYTF.